This T cell receptor beta chain was documented in a study of T cells in Graves' hyperthyroidism and ophthalmopathy (dated by TCRdb to between 2018 and 2020). Some background on the complete study: Peripheral blood was sampled at the time of initial diagnosis, prior to any treatment. To identify TCR V-J signatures that set the groups apart, the researchers used a discovery cohort of about a hundred patients, made up of under 50 with Graves' ophthalmopathy and 57 with stable Graves' hyperthyroidism. Prospective prediction of ophthalmopathy was tested in an independent validation cohort consisting of 18 to 20 hyperthyroidism patients and around 16 patients who later progressed to ophthalmopathy. The approximately 100 discovery patients were randomly divided into training and test sets at a 7:3 ratio. The study also compared thyroid tissue and blood T-cell repertoires from roughly six Graves' hyperthyroidism patients. Following sampling, methimazole starting at 30 mg daily was given to hyperthyroidism patients, and high-dose intravenous methylprednisolone was given to ophthalmopathy patients. The paper reports TCR Vbeta CDR3 sequencing of roughly 140 peripheral blood samples: under 45 ophthalmopathy, about 75 hyperthyroidism and approximately 17 progressor patients. Beyond this particular receptor, the publication reports: Sample size was not statistically predetermined, and investigators were not blinded to group allocation. Most expanded thyroid clonotypes (frequency above 0.001) were also found in blood, which suggests that blood repertoires may mirror thyroid immune responses. A model built on a 13 V-J signature distinguished ophthalmopathy from stable hyperthyroidism, reaching 87.88% sensitivity and about 81% specificity in cross-validation and 80%/75% in testing. During validation, the model predicted progression to ophthalmopathy a median of approximately 6 months ahead of onset, with more than 55% sensitivity and almost 75% specificity.

TCR beta CDR3 regions were amplified from RNA transcripts. A first-round RT-PCR of the TCR CDR3 used the HTBI primer set with the Qiagen OneStep RT-PCR kit. Libraries were constructed in a second round of multiplex PCR, after which size selection and purification were carried out. Libraries were sequenced paired-end with 100 bp reads on an Illumina HiSeq2000. In the original analysis: Raw data were processed with SOAPnuke, discarding reads with adapters, uncalled bases, mean Phred below 15, or no exact constant-primer or identifier match. COPE v1.2.5 was used to merge high-quality paired reads, and clonotypes were defined as unique nucleotide sequences. Clonotypes were aligned to IMGT TRBV, TRBD and TRBJ reference segments using MiTCR v1.1. Analysis was restricted to V-J combinations with a frequency above 0.0001, which covered approximately 99% of repertoires. The TCS score was defined as F50 (clonal expansion) divided by E x V (chaos), with BLOSUM62-based TCRdist calculated between CDR3 peptides within each V-J. Welch's t-statistics and random forest reduced just over 500 V-J features to around 14, which were used in a naive Bayes classifier (R e1071). TCRdb reworked the public reads: Q25 trimming with fastp, MiXCR clone assembly, productive beta chains retained. Rows are unified per CDR3 protein, each entry keeping the most common DNA and genes. TCRdb's processing, not the authors' own work, is the source of the V and J calls. This sample has hundreds of thousands of distinct CDR3 sequences in its table, and roughly 17% of those were observed once. Around a sixth of the sample goes to the ten largest clones.

Stable Graves' hyperthyroidism was defined as no progression to ophthalmopathy during 18 months of follow-up. The hyperthyroidism patients were between 18 and 65 years old and newly diagnosed, with a disease duration of less than 2 months. Any patient with an uncontrolled infection, another autoimmune disease, pregnancy or lactation was excluded. Diagnoses were based on clinical symptoms, serum thyroxine and TRAb, thyroid ultrasound and orbital computed tomography. PBMCs were separated from roughly 10 ml of fresh peripheral blood using Ficoll-Paque density gradient centrifugation. Total RNA was extracted with Trizol reagent, and quality was checked on an Agilent 2100 Bioanalyzer. This clonotype was picked up a small number of times. Its antigen is not yet known. No base-level quality is on record; no much larger clone is a single base apart. Trimming costs V 4 bases and J 5 bases, and their ends lie 20 bases apart. CDR1 and CDR2 (ENHRY, SYGVKD) derive from the germline V gene. Counted from cysteine to phenylalanine, this CDR3 has 17 amino acids. Only the CDR3 portion is preserved as DNA: 51 bases, with reading frame beginning at the first base.

In this chain, TRBV10-3 is recombined with TRBJ1-4; the D gene lacks a confident call. This clonotype was sampled from a woman under 30 with Graves' hyperthyroidism. The sequenced sample was blood. The CDR3 corresponds to CAISASIPGLDNEKLFF. The sequence in DNA is TGTGCCATCAGTGCTTCGATTCCGGGTTTGGACAATGAAAAACTGTTTTTT.